This T cell receptor beta chain was recorded in a study of T cells in Graves' hyperthyroidism and ophthalmopathy. Recently diagnosed hyperthyroidism of less than 2 months' duration affected patients aged 18 to 65. Looked up from germline, CDR1 is SNHLY and CDR2 is FYNNEI. This CDR3 is 12 amino acids long. V was shortened by 9 bases and J by 2 bases, with 10 bases between the two germline ends. TCR beta CDR3 regions were amplified from RNA. The HTBI primer set was used in a first-round RT-PCR of the TCR CDR3. MiXCR, applied by TCRdb to the multiplex PCR reads, yields one record per CDR3 protein. The table lists 300,000 to 350,000 distinct CDR3 sequences, 14% of them singletons, with around 25% in the top ten.

Sequencing was carried out using blood. This receptor was obtained from a young woman with Graves' hyperthyroidism. The V call is TRBV2, the J call TRBJ1-2; the D gene is possibly TRBD1 (6 bases). The CDR3 region is CASSGDNYGYTF. In DNA form, the CDR3 reads TGTGCCAGTTCAGGGGACAACTATGGCTACACCTTC. Complete variable domain (other parts from reference TRBV2 and TRBJ1-2): EPEVTQTPSHQVTQMGQEVILRCVPISNHLYFYWYRQILGQKVEFLVSFYNNEISEKSEIFDDQFSVERPDGSNFTLKIRSTKLEDSAMYFCASSGDNYGYTFGSGTRLTVV.